Reported below is one T cell receptor beta chain. The CDR3 is made up of 14 amino acids. Trimming removed 8 bases at V and 0 bases at J, with 13 bases between. The germline gives CDR1 MDHEN, CDR2 SYDVKM. Sequencing was performed with immunoSEQ multiplex PCR; in TCRdb, only in-frame clones are kept and a portion is missing. Counted here are around 200,000 clones, 70% to 90% occurring once; the ten biggest clones make up less than 25%. The data originate from a study of blood T cell repertoires in COVID-19. Study details: There were acute and convalescent COVID-19 samples, and they came from the United States, Italy and Spain. The cDNA or gDNA used as material had been derived from T cells, B-cell-depleted T cells, or PBMCs.

This sequence was found in a man aged 65 to 85 with active or convalescent COVID-19. The V and J genes are TRBV28 and TRBJ1-2; a weak D match, TRBD1 (5 bases). The sample consisted of peripheral blood. The CDR3: CASFPGGTNYGYTF. In DNA, the CDR3 is TGTGCCAGCTTCCCCGGGGGGACTAACTATGGCTACACCTTC.